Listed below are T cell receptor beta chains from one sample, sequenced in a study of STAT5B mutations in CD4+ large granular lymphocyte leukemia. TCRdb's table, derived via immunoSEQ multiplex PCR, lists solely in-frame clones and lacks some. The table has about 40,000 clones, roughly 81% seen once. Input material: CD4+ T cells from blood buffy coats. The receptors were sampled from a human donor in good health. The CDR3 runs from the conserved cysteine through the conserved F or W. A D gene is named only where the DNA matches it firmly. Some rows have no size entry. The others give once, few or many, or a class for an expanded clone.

CDR3nt: TGCGCCAGCAGCTTGGCGGGGAATGGCTACACCTTC; CDR3aa: CASSLAGNGYTF; abundance: .; j_gene: TRBJ1-2; d_gene: .; v_gene: TRBV5-1
CDR3nt: TGTGCCAGCAGCTTCCGGGACAGAAATTCACCCCTCCACTTT; CDR3aa: CASSFRDRNSPLHF; abundance: .; j_gene: TRBJ1-6; d_gene: TRBD1; v_gene: TRBV28
CDR3nt: TGTGCCAGCAGCTGGCTACAAAAGGGGGATGAGCAGTTCTTC; CDR3aa: CASSWLQKGDEQFF; abundance: .; j_gene: TRBJ2-1; d_gene: .; v_gene: TRBV7-9
CDR3nt: TGTGCCAGTAGGCGGGGGGTCTCCTACAATGAGCAGTTCTTC; CDR3aa: CASRRGVSYNEQFF; abundance: .; j_gene: TRBJ2-1; d_gene: TRBD2; v_gene: TRBV19
CDR3nt: TGTGCCAGCAGTGAGCAGGGGGCTGGAAACACCATATATTTT; CDR3aa: CASSEQGAGNTIYF; abundance: .; j_gene: TRBJ1-3; d_gene: TRBD1; v_gene: TRBV2
CDR3nt: TGCAGCGTCCTACCGGGCCTGAACACTGAAGCTTTCTTT; CDR3aa: CSVLPGLNTEAFF; abundance: .; j_gene: TRBJ1-1; d_gene: .; v_gene: TRBV29-1
CDR3nt: TGTGCCAGCTCACCAGTCGGTTACTCTGGGGCCAACGTCCTGACTTTC; CDR3aa: CASSPVGYSGANVLTF; abundance: .; j_gene: TRBJ2-6; d_gene: .; v_gene: TRBV18
CDR3nt: TGTGCCAGCAGCTTGTCCGGGGGGGGCTCTGGGGCCAACGTCCTGACTTTC; CDR3aa: CASSLSGGGSGANVLTF; abundance: .; j_gene: TRBJ2-6; d_gene: TRBD2; v_gene: TRBV5-4
CDR3nt: TGTGCCACCAGCAGAGAACGGGGGACGGGGGCCAACGTCCTGACTTTC; CDR3aa: CATSRERGTGANVLTF; abundance: .; j_gene: TRBJ2-6; d_gene: .; v_gene: TRBV15
CDR3nt: TGCGCCAGCAGCTTGGAAGGTTCAGGGGGAAATTCACCCCTCCACTTT; CDR3aa: CASSLEGSGGNSPLHF; abundance: .; j_gene: TRBJ1-6; d_gene: TRBD1; v_gene: TRBV5-1
CDR3nt: TGTGCCAGCTCACCGACAGGTTATAGCAATCAGCCCCAGCATTTT; CDR3aa: CASSPTGYSNQPQHF; abundance: .; j_gene: TRBJ1-5; d_gene: .; v_gene: TRBV18
CDR3nt: TGTGCCAGCTCACCAATGGCTCGTCTAGCGGTACCAGGGGAGCAGTACTTC; CDR3aa: CASSPMARLAVPGEQYF; abundance: once; j_gene: TRBJ2-7; d_gene: TRBD2; v_gene: TRBV18
CDR3nt: TGTGCCAGCAGTACGTACGACAGGGGCGGCACTGAAGCTTTCTTT; CDR3aa: CASSTYDRGGTEAFF; abundance: .; j_gene: TRBJ1-1; d_gene: TRBD1; v_gene: TRBV28
CDR3nt: TGTGCCTGGAGTCGGGACAACTCCTACGAGCAGTACTTC; CDR3aa: CAWSRDNSYEQYF; abundance: .; j_gene: TRBJ2-7; d_gene: .; v_gene: TRBV30
CDR3nt: TGTGCCAGCTCACCAAGACTAGCGGGAGAGGAGAGGGCCGGGGAGCTGTTTTTT; CDR3aa: CASSPRLAGEERAGELFF; abundance: .; j_gene: TRBJ2-2; d_gene: TRBD2; v_gene: TRBV18
CDR3nt: TGTGCCAGCAGCCCCAAATCGACAGGGGGTCCCTACGAGCAGTACTTC; CDR3aa: CASSPKSTGGPYEQYF; abundance: once; j_gene: TRBJ2-7; d_gene: TRBD1; v_gene: TRBV5-8
CDR3nt: TGTGCCAGCAGCTTAACTGGGGGTTCGGGCTACACCTTC; CDR3aa: CASSLTGGSGYTF; abundance: .; j_gene: TRBJ1-2; d_gene: .; v_gene: TRBV7-3